This record covers a single TCR beta chain. This sample stems from a study of T cell responses to AZD1222 COVID-19 vaccine. CDR3 length: 14 amino acids. The germline CDR1 and CDR2 sequences are SGHTA and FQGNSA. V lost 5 bases to trimming and J lost 1 base; unmatched junction nucleotides: 4. The protocol was immunoSEQ multiplex PCR, while the TCRdb copy is restricted to in-frame clones and leaves out a portion. Among over 95,000 clones, more than 85% were seen once, and the ten largest hold 4.5%. The receptor was isolated from an adult in good health. This chain uses TRBV7-2 with TRBJ1-1, with 7 nucleotides matching TRBD1. Source: peripheral blood, taken on day 0 of AZD1222 vaccination. The CDR3: CASSVRQGNTEAFF. The CDR3 DNA reads as TGTGCCAGCAGCGTCCGACAGGGGAACACTGAAGCTTTCTTT. Variable domain in full (rest from reference TRBV7-2 and TRBJ1-1): GAGVSQSPSNKVTEKGKDVELRCDPISGHTALYWYRQSLGQGLEFLIYFQGNSAPDKSGLPSDRFSAERTGGSVSTLTIQRTQQEDSAVYLCASSVRQGNTEAFFGQGTRLTVV.